Here is one T cell receptor beta chain with its context. The antigen it recognizes is unknown. The record has no base qualities; no much larger clone is one base away. This entry belongs to a study of cytomegalovirus exposure and HLA in healthy donors (dated by TCRdb to the late 2010s). With regard to the full study: In an earlier analysis of fewer than 750 of the donors, approximately 300 Gb of sequence data and 120 million or so unique TCR beta sequences from about 179 million T cells were reported. An early release covering roughly 640 HLA-typed donors comprised about 310 gigabases of sequencing data and 85 million to 100 million unique TCR sequences. Of the 350 to 400 genotyped donors, about 80% fell in the genetic ancestry cluster associated with self-reported Caucasian donors. The study was designed to test whether signatures of past pathogen exposure could be identified by cataloging public T cell receptors. Using immunosequencing, the study profiled T cell repertoires from 640 or so subjects and related those repertoires to cytomegalovirus serostatus. A separate validation cohort of approximately 130 different subjects was used in addition to the 666-subject first cohort. High-throughput TCR immunosequencing, statistical association of individual TCRs with disease status, and machine learning were combined to predict cytomegalovirus infection status. A later analysis re-analyzed previously published TCR beta repertoires from 550 to 700 donors and added high-resolution HLA genotyping to study TCR occurrence patterns. In the later analysis, no new phenotypic data were used to find candidate immune exposures; instead, reliance was placed on TCR beta sequences and their occurrence across donors. An earlier analysis of around 580 of the donors used high-throughput TCR beta sequencing to judge whether each TCR beta V gene segment behaved as functional or pseudogenic. Donor age, sex, ethnicity and CMV serostatus were compiled together with the repertoire data. A later genetic analysis used genome-wide SNP genotypes for about 65% of the roughly 670 donors, treating that subset as a discovery cohort. All discovery cohort repertoires had been generated using a single sequencing platform. HLA typing covered class I and class II loci at four-digit resolution. Typing coverage varied by locus: about 629-630 donors for A, B, C, DRB1 and DQB1; more than 500 for DQA1; about 590 for DPA1; about 450 for DPB1. Roughly five DR-DQ haplotypes were handled as single units for association and clustering because linkage in the cohort was strong. Among some 410 genotyped donors of the cohort, an average of roughly 240,000 unique TCR beta nucleotide sequences were sequenced per donor, around a sixth of them non-productive.

Library preparation used the immunoSEQ multiplex PCR assay. For the multiplex PCR, a mixture combining 60 forward primers for TCR Vbeta segments and 13 reverse primers for TCR Jbeta segments was used. The CDR3 region of rearranged TCR beta genes was amplified from genomic DNA by a multiplex PCR assay. The amplified TCR beta libraries were sequenced on the Illumina HiSeq System as 87-base-pair reads. The paper's data handling went like this. A later analysis counted about 80 million unique TCR beta chains across the 600 to 850 repertoires, and roughly 10 million of these chains were shared by at least two donors. Raw reads were error-corrected and collapsed into unique sequences with a nearest-neighbor algorithm that merged closely related sequences to remove PCR and sequencing errors. V, D and J gene segments were assigned by aligning CDR3 sequences to IMGT reference sequences. For a sequence to be retained, at least a six-nucleotide match to both a V gene segment and a J gene segment was required. A rearrangement was called productive if the CDR3 had no stop codons and remained in frame with V and J, and every other rearrangement was called non-productive. CDR3 was defined according to IMGT convention as the region running from the second conserved V-encoded cysteine to the conserved J-encoded phenylalanine. Sequences without an unambiguous match to a single V gene segment were excluded from the earlier analysis of approximately 600 of the donors. An earlier analysis of a few hundred of the donors classified V segments as functional when productive rearrangements were above 56.7% and as segregating when the standard deviation between donors was above 5%. A statistical classification framework was developed to diagnose cytomegalovirus status using the catalog of TCR beta chain sequences. In a later analysis, V and J genes were assigned by comparing TCR nucleotide sequences against IMGT/GENE-DB human TR gene sequences. A later analysis assigned CDR3 sequences and most-parsimonious VDJ recombination scenarios with the TCRdist pipeline. In a later analysis, each TCR beta chain was defined by its CDR3 amino acid sequence together with its V-gene family, and reads without a unique V-gene family were excluded. A later analysis removed several hundred highly shared, low-generation-probability nucleotide sequences to deal with suspected cross-contamination and a sequencing artifact. In a later analysis, a clonal expansion index for each public chain was calculated from normalized within-repertoire ranks of inferred template counts. In a later analysis, generation probabilities were computed using a VDJ recombination model fitted to out-of-frame rearrangements, and the results were checked against IGoR. In a later analysis, TCR-TCR, TCR-HLA and TCR-CMV co-occurrence was scored with hypergeometric tests, and a repertoire-size bias correction was applied to TCR pairs. In a later analysis, false discovery rates were estimated by permuting HLA or CMV assignments 20 times. In a later analysis, co-occurring TCRs were grouped using DBSCAN, and TCRdist sequence similarity was added for clustering within HLA-allele-positive subsets. Repertoires with fewer than 30,000 or more than 120,000 public chains were left out of co-occurrence clustering, as were roughly five repertoires with anomalous nucleotide sharing. Imported from immuneACCESS, the table was reduced by TCRdb to in-frame sequences with V and J called. These copies leave out some clones; in studies compared against another copy, an unresolved V gene accounts for under half, and the cause of the remainder is not known. The V and J calls and clone size come from that table; D and trimming were worked out from the DNA. Present in this sample are fewer than 120,000 clones, about 80% of which were seen just once. The ten largest clones take up under 15% of the sample.

The cohort was made up of approximately 700 healthy bone marrow donors. At the time of sampling, all cohort members were nominally healthy, though unrecorded immune exposures were likely present. The donor was CMV seropositive and was included in the group of approximately 300 seropositive cohort members. A peripheral blood sample was collected from each donor, and TCR beta sequencing was performed on peripheral blood mononuclear cells. The Qiagen DNeasy Blood Extraction Kit was used to extract genomic DNA from the blood cell samples. CDR1 and CDR2, per the germline V gene, are SGHTA and FQGNSA. The CDR3 numbers 13 residues from cysteine through phenylalanine. The only DNA kept is the CDR3, 39 bases in frame from the first base. V lost 10 bases and J lost 2 bases; the stretch between them is 14 bases long. Study-level results and caveats: Because some donors lacked HLA typing at each locus, the association tests relied only on the typed subset. A further reported finding was that TCR beta sequences accurately predicted the HLA-A and HLA-B alleles for most subjects in the first cohort. According to a later analysis, most CMV-associated TCR beta chains appeared to be HLA-restricted, and the HLA associations seemed to be driven largely by CMV exposure. An association between a missense DCLRE1C variant and V-gene and J-gene trimming of TCR beta chains was found in a later genetic analysis and replicated in an independent cohort. The cohort was sequenced for TCR beta chains only, and without alpha or paired-chain data the features that could be detected were limited. A few of the identified cytomegalovirus-associated TCR beta chains were confirmed in vitro to be specific for cytomegalovirus antigens. A cluster of highly shared sequence variants was judged likely to represent a technical artifact of the sequencing pipeline. Linkage disequilibrium might explain the correlated functional status among segregating V segments, but an unknown experimental factor could not be ruled out. CMV serostatus was the only immune exposure information available for the cohort. According to a later genetic analysis, donors in an Asian-associated ancestry cluster had fewer N-insertions in productive TCRs than the approximately 630-donor mean. A later analysis found that HLA-associated TCR beta chains were more clonally expanded and had lower generation probabilities than equally common non-associated chains. In the study, around 150 TCR beta chains were listed as associated with cytomegalovirus. Sequencing depth was assumed to be roughly uniform across donors in the presence/absence analyses, though that assumption may not hold. The classifier was reported to diagnose cytomegalovirus status with high specificity and sensitivity in both the original cohort and the validation cohort. Most TCR sequences were seen in very few donors, while some public TCRs were found in many individuals. In an earlier analysis of fewer than 750 of the donors, most TCR beta V segments were observed in productive rearrangements about 87% or about 30% of the time, broadly matching IMGT annotations. In a later analysis, several top co-occurrence clusters were reported to appear linked to parvovirus B19, influenza, CMV and Epstein-Barr virus. In a later analysis, TCR association rates were found to vary across HLA loci, with the most associated TCRs seen for DRB1 alleles and the fewest for HLA-C alleles. The 87-base-pair reads could not distinguish some IMGT-functional V segments, including TRBV6-2 and TRBV6-3, so those segments were excluded. Because counts were too low, about 18 rarely observed V segments, including chromosome 9 orphons, were left out of the earlier analysis of about 620 of the donors. When HLA alleles, especially DR and DQ, strongly co-occurred, TCR associations were difficult to assign to individual alleles. The authors suggested that the approach could potentially be generalized to other disease states and immunological phenotypes. At a false discovery rate of 0.05, a later analysis linked some 17,000 TCR beta sequences to specific HLA alleles.

Sequenced: PBMCs. The sequence derives from a man aged 25-45 years in good health and CMV-seropositive. The rearranged segments are TRBV7-2 and TRBJ2-5, and possibly TRBD2, on 5 matching bases. The DNA is TGTGCCACCCACGCTACGGGACAAGAGACCCAGTACTTC. It translates to CATHATGQETQYF.